The 21 T cell receptor beta chains below come from one sample, sequenced in a study of human T cells and chemical hapten exposure (dated by TCRdb to the early 2020s). Read against the paper, the sample's time point label means: pre-sensitization, week 0. Taken with the paper, the label for treatment or condition translates to: therapeutic diphenylcyclopropenone sensitization with weekly scalp DPC. The library was prepared using RACE. Sequencing was carried out with a NextSeq 500. Clones were called with MiXCR by TCRdb after fastp trimmed the public reads at Q25, and only in-frame beta chains were retained. Every distinct CDR3 protein forms one entry, paired with its most common genes and DNA. This sample lists more than 250,000 distinct CDR3 sequences; about 7.7% were detected once. The biggest ten clones account for more than 1% of the sample. The source was whole blood, collected in connection with sensitization to the hapten diphenylcyclopropenone (DPC). Receptors were obtained from a man aged 18 to 30 with alopecia areata. Some clones in this sample may be carry-over from other donors' samples.

In DNA form, the CDR3 reads TGCAGTTCAGACTCCGGGGGCGGCTACACCTTC. It yields the protein CSSDSGGGYTF. This rearrangement joins TRBV20-1 to TRBJ1-2; D might be TRBD1 (6 bases). Trimming took off 8 bases at V and 8 bases at J, with 15 bases between the two ends. The CDR3 spans 11 residues. The V gene's germline CDR1 is DFQATT and CDR2 SNEGSKA (reference sequence).

This clonotype appeared many times. This chain connects TRBV27 to TRBJ1-1; TRBD1 aligns across 11 bases. The CDR3 is 15 residues long. Germline loops: CDR1 MNHEY, CDR2 SMNVEV (reference sequence). The V and J ends lost 2 bases and 4 bases, in that order; junction bases with no gene match: 3. The CDR3 protein is CASSLEGTGGTEAFF. The CDR3 nucleotides are TGTGCCAGCAGTTTAGAAGGGACAGGGGGCACTGAAGCTTTCTTT.

The rearrangement uses TRBV6-1 and TRBJ2-6; D may correspond to TRBD1 or TRBD2 (5 bases each). Per the germline V gene, CDR1 is MNHNS and CDR2 is SASEGT. The ends were cut back, 3 bases at V and 2 bases at J, with 11 bases in the middle. The CDR3 consists of 16 residues. The CDR3 protein is CASSDRAGTGANVLTF. For the CDR3, the DNA is TGTGCCAGCAGTGACAGGGCGGGTACTGGGGCCAACGTCCTGACTTTC.

This clonotype occurred a few times. The chain combines TRBV14 with TRBJ1-1, with 8 bases lining up with TRBD1. Unmatched junction bases numbered 7, after V lost 3 bases and J lost 1 base. CDR1 is SGHDN and CDR2 is FVKESK in the germline V gene. The CDR3 is 16 amino acids. The CDR3 is CASSHSPGQENTEAFF. The DNA for the CDR3 is TGTGCCAGCAGCCATTCACCGGGACAGGAGAACACTGAAGCTTTCTTT.

This clonotype was seen repeatedly, ten times or more. This rearrangement joins TRBV4-1 to TRBJ2-3; the D call may be TRBD1 or TRBD2 (5 bases each). CDR1 is MGHRA and CDR2 is YSYEKL in the germline V gene. V dropped 5 bases and J dropped 3 bases, with 15 bases sitting between them. The CDR3 loop spans 15 amino acids. DNA of the CDR3: TGCGCCAGCAGCAGCCAATCGGGGCTGACAGATACGCAGTATTTT. Its translation: CASSSQSGLTDTQYF.

This clonotype was observed a few times. The CDR3 is CSARVGGDDNSPLHF. The CDR3 coding sequence is TGCAGTGCTAGAGTGGGAGGGGACGATAATTCACCCCTCCACTTT. This chain uses TRBV20-1 with TRBJ1-6; TRBD1 is a possible D gene (5 bases). Germline V lookup: CDR1 DFQATT, CDR2 SNEGSKA (reference sequence). The CDR3 loop spans 15 amino acids. With 1 base removed from V and 5 bases from J, the gap between germline ends came to 12 bases.

This clonotype was seen a handful of times. This chain connects TRBV6-1 to TRBJ1-4, with TRBD1 matching 7 bases. Trimming removed 8 bases from V and 8 bases from J; junction bases left unmatched: 11. The CDR3 runs to 14 residues. Germline values: CDR1 MNHNS, CDR2 SASEGT. CDR3 residues: CASVLGTAREKLFF. The CDR3 DNA reads TGTGCCAGCGTTCTCGGGACAGCTCGAGAAAAACTGTTTTTT.

The chain combines TRBV4-2 with TRBJ2-1; D is uncertain. Germline assignment: CDR1 LGHNA and CDR2 YNFKEQ. V lost 0 bases, J lost 0 bases, and 12 bases lay in between. The CDR3 length is 17 residues. CDR3 nucleotides: TGTGCCAGCAGCCAAGAAAGTGACTCCAGCTCCTACAATGAGCAGTTCTTC. Its translation is CASSQESDSSSYNEQFF.

This clonotype was seen at least ten times. This chain connects TRBV5-1 to TRBJ1-5, with a tentative D call TRBD1 (5 bases). Trimming pared 4 bases from V and 7 bases from J, leaving 15 bases between. CDR1 is SGHRS and CDR2 is YFSETQ in the germline V gene. The CDR3 has 14 amino acids. Written as DNA, the CDR3 is TGCGCCAGCAGCCTGGGGGGGTATGACCAGCCCCAGCATTTT. Translated: CASSLGGYDQPQHF. Supplemented by reference TRBV5-1 and TRBJ1-5, the full variable domain reads KAGVTQTPRYLIKTRGQQVTLSCSPISGHRSVSWYQQTPGQGLQFLFEYFSETQRNKGNFPGRFSGRQFSNSRSEMNVSTLELGDSALYLCASSLGGYDQPQHFGDGTRLSIL.

This clonotype was recorded a few times. This rearrangement joins TRBV10-3 to TRBJ2-3; D may correspond to TRBD1 or TRBD2 (5 bases each). Germline lookup yields CDR1 ENHRY and CDR2 SYGVKD. The V gene lost 8 bases and the J gene lost 2 bases, with 8 bases spanning the gap. The CDR3 extends over 12 amino acids. This CDR3 is CAIGGFTDTQYF. In DNA, the CDR3 is TGTGCCATCGGGGGATTCACAGATACGCAGTATTTT.

This clonotype was counted many times. This chain links TRBV5-1 with TRBJ2-7; 10 bases agree with TRBD1. The CDR3 consists of 14 residues. After removal of 7 bases from V and 4 bases from J, the junction contained 8 bases not matched to a gene. Germline-derived CDR1 and CDR2 are SGHRS and YFSETQ. CDR3 loop: CASRGTGETYEQYF. CDR3 nucleotide sequence: TGCGCCAGCCGCGGGACAGGGGAAACATACGAGCAGTACTTC.

The gene calls are TRBV5-1 and TRBJ1-1; the match to TRBD1 covers 7 bases. V dropped 4 bases and J dropped 4; count of bases not matched to a gene: 7. CDR1 is SGHRS, CDR2 YFSETQ, per germline. The CDR3 runs 14 residues. The CDR3 DNA reads as TGCGCCAGCAGCCCCGCGACAGGGCGCACTGAAGCTTTCTTT. It codes for CASSPATGRTEAFF.

V gene TRBV28 combines with J gene TRBJ1-3; D might be TRBD1 (6 bases). Germline V gene sequence: CDR1 MDHEN, CDR2 SYDVKM. V was trimmed by 7 bases and J by 3 bases, leaving 16 bases between them. This CDR3 spans 15 amino acids. CDR3 residues: CASTEANRDGNTIYF. In DNA form, the CDR3 reads TGTGCCAGCACTGAGGCCAACAGGGATGGAAACACCATATATTTT.

This clonotype was detected ten times or more. The J gene is TRBJ2-1, the V gene TRBV9; 8 bases are a match to TRBD2. J lost 2 bases, V lost 0 bases, and 7 bases had no gene match. The CDR3 is 17 residues long. Germline CDR1 is SGDLS and CDR2 is YYNGEE. The CDR3 protein is CASSVASAGGAYNEQFF. For the CDR3, the DNA is TGTGCCAGCAGCGTAGCTTCGGCGGGGGGTGCCTACAATGAGCAGTTCTTC.

This clonotype has just a few counts. CDR3 DNA: TGCGCCAGCAGCCAAGATTCGCTAAGTTCTGAAGCTTTCTTT. Translated, it gives CASSQDSLSSEAFF. The chain recombines TRBV4-1 with TRBJ1-1; D remains ambiguous. Trimming stripped 0 bases from V and 6 bases from J, with 11 bases between. Germline CDR1 and CDR2: MGHRA and YSYEKL. This CDR3 spans 14 amino acids.

This clonotype appeared many times. This rearrangement joins TRBV9 to TRBJ1-1; no reliable D call. Trimming shortened V by 4 bases and J by 5 bases, and 15 bases separated the two germline ends. The germline V gene encodes CDR1 SGDLS and CDR2 YYNGEE. The CDR3 spans 14 residues. The CDR3 protein is CASSSDGLWTEAFF. Here the CDR3 DNA reads TGTGCCAGCAGCTCGGACGGTCTGTGGACTGAAGCTTTCTTT. Variable domain in full (rest from reference TRBV9 and TRBJ1-1): DSGVTQTPKHLITATGQRVTLRCSPRSGDLSVYWYQQSLDQGLQFLIQYYNGEERAKGNILERFSAQQFPDLHSELNLSSLELGDSALYFCASSSDGLWTEAFFGQGTRLTVV.

The chain employs TRBV2 and TRBJ2-7; 9 nucleotides line up with TRBD1. Germline V gives CDR1 SNHLY, CDR2 FYNNEI. The J segment lost 5 bases and the V segment lost 1 base, leaving 0 bases of the junction unmatched. The CDR3 contains 13 residues. In nucleotides, the CDR3 is TGTGCCAGCAGTGAAGACAGGGGGCACGAGCAGTACTTC. It codes for CASSEDRGHEQYF.

The chain recombines TRBV7-2 with TRBJ1-6, with D possibly being TRBD1 (6 bases). CDR3 length equals 17 residues. The V end lost 5 bases, the J end lost 0 bases, and 14 bases lay between the germline ends. The germline V gene has CDR1 SGHTA and CDR2 FQGNSA. This CDR3 reads CASSKGGQSSYNSPLHF. The CDR3 nucleotides are TGTGCCAGCAGCAAAGGGGGGCAGAGCTCCTATAATTCACCCCTCCACTTT. The full variable domain, its missing parts supplied by reference TRBV7-2 and TRBJ1-6, is GAGVSQSPSNKVTEKGKDVELRCDPISGHTALYWYRQSLGQGLEFLIYFQGNSAPDKSGLPSDRFSAERTGGSVSTLTIQRTQQEDSAVYLCASSKGGQSSYNSPLHFGNGTRLTVT.

This clonotype has a count of ten or more. This chain links TRBV29-1 with TRBJ2-1, with a weak D call TRBD1 (7 bases). Deletions cut 8 bases from V and 10 bases from J, with 21 bases between. The CDR3 covers 13 residues. Germline V gives CDR1 SQVTM, CDR2 ANQGSEA. The CDR3 loop is CSSWEVDREEQFF. CDR3 coding DNA: TGCAGCTCTTGGGAGGTAGACAGGGAGGAGCAGTTCTTC.

This clonotype showed up many times. The rearrangement links TRBV2 to TRBJ2-2, with 10 positions matching TRBD1. Germline V gene lookup returns CDR1 SNHLY and CDR2 FYNNEI. This CDR3 region has 13 residues. Trimming removed 8 bases from V and 8 bases from J; junction bases left unmatched: 5. CDR3 coding DNA: TGTGCCAGCGGGGGACAGGGGACAGGGGAGCTGTTTTTT. Amino acid sequence: CASGGQGTGELFF.

There are many counts of this clonotype. CDR3 residues: CSVELGNYEQYV. The CDR3 bases are TGCAGCGTTGAACTGGGTAACTACGAGCAGTACGTC. J is TRBJ2-7 and V is TRBV29-1, with unresolved D. V lost 2 bases and J 3 bases, leaving 8 bases between the germline ends. The length of the CDR3 is 12 residues. Germline V gene data show CDR1 as SQVTM and CDR2 as ANQGSEA.